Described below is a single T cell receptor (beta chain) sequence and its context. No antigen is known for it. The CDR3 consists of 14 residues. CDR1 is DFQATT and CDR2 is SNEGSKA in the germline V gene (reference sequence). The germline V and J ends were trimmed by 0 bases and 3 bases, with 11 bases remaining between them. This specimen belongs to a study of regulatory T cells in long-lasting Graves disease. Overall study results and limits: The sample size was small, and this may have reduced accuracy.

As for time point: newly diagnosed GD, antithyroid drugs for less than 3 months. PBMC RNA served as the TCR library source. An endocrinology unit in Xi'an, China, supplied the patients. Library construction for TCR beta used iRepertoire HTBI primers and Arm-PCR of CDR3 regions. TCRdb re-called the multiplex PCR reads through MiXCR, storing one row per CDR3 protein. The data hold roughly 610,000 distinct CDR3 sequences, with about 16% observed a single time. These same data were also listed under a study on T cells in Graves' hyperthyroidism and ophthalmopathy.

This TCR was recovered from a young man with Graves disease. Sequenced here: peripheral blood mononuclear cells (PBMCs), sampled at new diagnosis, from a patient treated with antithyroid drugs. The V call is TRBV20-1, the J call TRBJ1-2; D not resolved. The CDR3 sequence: CSARDLLTDYGYTF. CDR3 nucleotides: TGCAGTGCTAGAGATCTATTAACGGACTATGGCTACACCTTC.